This is a list of T cell receptor beta chains from one sample in a study of blood T cell repertoires in COVID-19. The assay was immunoSEQ multiplex PCR, and TCRdb's table has in-frame clones only and misses some. The table includes about 23,000 clones, under 95% detected once. Sequences were obtained from peripheral blood. Source of these receptors: a woman in her 50s with active COVID-19. CDR3s include the opening cysteine and the closing phenylalanine or tryptophan. D genes are given only for firm matches. A row's size may be missing; if present it is once, few, many or a size class.

clone_size: .; v_call: TRBV5-1; d_call: TRBD1; j_call: TRBJ2-3; cdr3_length: 16; cdr3_aa: CASSLKDRGRRDTQYF; cdr3_nt: TGCGCCAGCAGCCTAAAGGACAGGGGGAGGCGAGATACGCAGTATTTT
clone_size: .; v_call: TRBV5-1; d_call: .; j_call: TRBJ1-3; cdr3_length: 15; cdr3_aa: CASSLTEYSGNTIYF; cdr3_nt: TGCGCCAGCAGCTTGACAGAATACTCTGGAAACACCATATATTTT
clone_size: once; v_call: TRBV6-1; d_call: .; j_call: TRBJ2-7; cdr3_length: 15; cdr3_aa: CASSEHWEVSYEQYF; cdr3_nt: TGTGCCAGCAGTGAACATTGGGAGGTCTCCTACGAGCAGTACTTC
clone_size: .; v_call: TRBV29-1; d_call: TRBD1; j_call: TRBJ2-2; cdr3_length: 13; cdr3_aa: CSVLTGGAGELFF; cdr3_nt: TGCAGCGTTCTGACAGGGGGTGCCGGGGAGCTGTTTTTT
clone_size: .; v_call: TRBV7-3; d_call: TRBD1; j_call: TRBJ1-5; cdr3_length: 18; cdr3_aa: CASSPRTGWGDSNQPQHF; cdr3_nt: TGTGCCAGCAGCCCTCGGACAGGTTGGGGGGATAGCAATCAGCCCCAGCATTTT
clone_size: .; v_call: TRBV24-1; d_call: .; j_call: TRBJ1-5; cdr3_length: 13; cdr3_aa: CATSGGGGEPQHF; cdr3_nt: TGTGCCACCAGTGGCGGGGGTGGAGAGCCCCAGCATTTT
clone_size: .; v_call: TRBV5-4; d_call: .; j_call: TRBJ2-7; cdr3_length: 13; cdr3_aa: CASSLGQADEQYF; cdr3_nt: TGTGCCAGCAGCTTGGGGCAGGCCGACGAGCAGTACTTC
clone_size: .; v_call: TRBV28; d_call: .; j_call: TRBJ2-5; cdr3_length: 16; cdr3_aa: CASSLPSRRRGETQYF; cdr3_nt: TGTGCCAGCAGTTTGCCGTCCCGACGCAGAGGGGAGACCCAGTACTTC
clone_size: .; v_call: TRBV15; d_call: TRBD1; j_call: TRBJ2-2; cdr3_length: 15; cdr3_aa: CATSREDRDAGELFF; cdr3_nt: TGTGCCACCAGCAGAGAGGACAGGGACGCCGGGGAGCTGTTTTTT
clone_size: .; v_call: TRBV2; d_call: .; j_call: TRBJ2-1; cdr3_length: 14; cdr3_aa: CASSESNFYNEQFF; cdr3_nt: TGTGCCAGCAGTGAGAGTAATTTTTACAATGAGCAGTTCTTC
clone_size: .; v_call: TRBV28; d_call: TRBD1; j_call: TRBJ1-5; cdr3_length: 15; cdr3_aa: CASSLRDRVGQPQHF; cdr3_nt: TGTGCCAGCAGTCTCCGGGACAGGGTCGGACAGCCCCAGCATTTT
clone_size: .; v_call: TRBV28; d_call: .; j_call: TRBJ2-6; cdr3_length: 17; cdr3_aa: CASSTGPGIPGANVLTF; cdr3_nt: TGTGCCAGCAGCACAGGGCCTGGGATACCTGGGGCCAACGTCCTGACTTTC
clone_size: .; v_call: TRBV7-3; d_call: .; j_call: TRBJ2-1; cdr3_length: 14; cdr3_aa: CASSLGLLDNEQFF; cdr3_nt: TGTGCCAGCAGCTTAGGGCTCCTCGACAATGAGCAGTTCTTC
clone_size: medium-sized; v_call: TRBV6-5; d_call: .; j_call: TRBJ1-2; cdr3_length: 13; cdr3_aa: CASSSGTSYGYTF; cdr3_nt: TGTGCCAGCAGTTCGGGGACAAGCTATGGCTACACCTTC
clone_size: .; v_call: TRBV10-2; d_call: TRBD2; j_call: TRBJ2-1; cdr3_length: 15; cdr3_aa: CASSEMTSGPVEQFF; cdr3_nt: TGCGCCAGCAGTGAGATGACTAGCGGGCCCGTGGAGCAGTTCTTC
clone_size: .; v_call: TRBV28; d_call: TRBD1; j_call: TRBJ1-4; cdr3_length: 16; cdr3_aa: CASSSGQGGRNEKLFF; cdr3_nt: TGTGCCAGCAGTTCGGGACAGGGTGGCCGTAATGAAAAACTGTTTTTT
clone_size: .; v_call: TRBV5-6; d_call: TRBD2; j_call: TRBJ2-7; cdr3_length: 18; cdr3_aa: CASSLSLAGDHSSYEQYF; cdr3_nt: TGTGCCAGCAGCTTGTCGCTAGCGGGAGACCACAGCTCCTACGAGCAGTACTTC
clone_size: .; v_call: TRBV4-1; d_call: TRBD1; j_call: TRBJ2-7; cdr3_length: 15; cdr3_aa: CASSPQGVHSYEQYF; cdr3_nt: TGCGCCAGCAGCCCCCAGGGGGTCCACTCCTACGAGCAGTACTTC
clone_size: .; v_call: TRBV19; d_call: .; j_call: TRBJ1-4; cdr3_length: 20; cdr3_aa: CASSIRQGRALRATNEKLFF; cdr3_nt: TGTGCCAGTAGTATCCGGCAGGGCAGGGCGCTACGAGCAACTAATGAAAAACTGTTTTTT
clone_size: .; v_call: TRBV13; d_call: .; j_call: TRBJ1-5; cdr3_length: 12; cdr3_aa: CASSFTGGPQHF; cdr3_nt: TGTGCCAGCAGCTTTACCGGAGGGCCCCAGCATTTT
clone_size: once; v_call: TRBV11-3; d_call: .; j_call: TRBJ2-5; cdr3_length: 13; cdr3_aa: CASSLDAWETQYF; cdr3_nt: TGTGCCAGCAGCTTAGATGCGTGGGAGACCCAGTACTTC
clone_size: .; v_call: TRBV7-3; d_call: TRBD1; j_call: TRBJ1-1; cdr3_length: 17; cdr3_aa: CASSLNAVDRGNTEAFF; cdr3_nt: TGTGCCAGCAGCTTAAATGCCGTCGACAGGGGAAACACTGAAGCTTTCTTT
clone_size: .; v_call: TRBV13; d_call: TRBD1; j_call: TRBJ1-2; cdr3_length: 14; cdr3_aa: CASSPRTGVVGYTF; cdr3_nt: TGTGCCAGCAGCCCCCGGACAGGGGTGGTTGGCTACACCTTC
clone_size: .; v_call: TRBV2; d_call: .; j_call: TRBJ1-6; cdr3_length: 16; cdr3_aa: CASSERDNRENSPLHF; cdr3_nt: TGTGCCAGCAGTGAAAGAGATAACAGGGAAAATTCACCCCTCCACTTT
clone_size: .; v_call: TRBV7-9; d_call: .; j_call: TRBJ1-1; cdr3_length: 12; cdr3_aa: CASSSRETAAFF; cdr3_nt: TGTGCCAGCAGCTCCCGGGAGACGGCAGCTTTCTTT
clone_size: once; v_call: TRBV5-1; d_call: TRBD1; j_call: TRBJ2-1; cdr3_length: 15; cdr3_aa: CASSTTGTEGNEQFF; cdr3_nt: TGCGCCAGCAGCACTACCGGGACAGAAGGCAATGAGCAGTTCTTC
clone_size: medium-sized; v_call: TRBV5-4; d_call: .; j_call: TRBJ1-2; cdr3_length: 16; cdr3_aa: CASRSSQDSSNYGYTF; cdr3_nt: TGTGCCAGCAGGTCGTCACAGGATTCCTCTAACTATGGCTACACCTTC
clone_size: .; v_call: TRBV19; d_call: .; j_call: TRBJ2-4; cdr3_length: 16; cdr3_aa: CASSIAVGEAKNIQYF; cdr3_nt: TGTGCCAGTAGTATAGCAGTGGGAGAGGCCAAAAACATTCAGTACTTC
clone_size: .; v_call: TRBV24-1; d_call: .; j_call: TRBJ2-2; cdr3_length: 17; cdr3_aa: CATSDRPGHRGSGELFF; cdr3_nt: TGTGCCACCAGTGACCGCCCGGGCCACCGCGGGTCCGGGGAGCTGTTTTTT
clone_size: .; v_call: TRBV10-1; d_call: TRBD1; j_call: TRBJ2-1; cdr3_length: 14; cdr3_aa: CASSAQGARDEQFF; cdr3_nt: TGCGCCAGCAGTGCACAGGGGGCGAGAGATGAGCAGTTCTTC
clone_size: .; v_call: TRBV5-1; d_call: .; j_call: TRBJ2-3; cdr3_length: 16; cdr3_aa: CASSLGASSGTDTQYF; cdr3_nt: TGCGCCAGCAGCTTGGGGGCTAGCAGCGGGACAGATACGCAGTATTTT
clone_size: once; v_call: TRBV29-1; d_call: TRBD1; j_call: TRBJ2-5; cdr3_length: 17; cdr3_aa: CSVSTGPGQGYWETQYF; cdr3_nt: TGCAGCGTTTCCACGGGACCGGGACAGGGATATTGGGAGACCCAGTACTTC
clone_size: .; v_call: TRBV2; d_call: .; j_call: TRBJ2-7; cdr3_length: 16; cdr3_aa: CASSDLGLRAGYEQYF; cdr3_nt: TGTGCCAGCAGTGATTTGGGCTTGAGGGCCGGCTACGAGCAGTACTTC
clone_size: .; v_call: TRBV20-1; d_call: .; j_call: TRBJ2-3; cdr3_length: 14; cdr3_aa: CSASVSGSANTQYF; cdr3_nt: TGCAGTGCTAGTGTAAGCGGCTCAGCGAATACGCAGTATTTT
clone_size: .; v_call: TRBV6-6; d_call: TRBD1; j_call: TRBJ2-1; cdr3_length: 15; cdr3_aa: CASSYSGQGRNEQFF; cdr3_nt: TGTGCCAGCAGTTACTCAGGACAGGGGCGCAATGAGCAGTTCTTC
clone_size: few; v_call: TRBV6-6; d_call: .; j_call: TRBJ1-5; cdr3_length: 17; cdr3_aa: CASSQGGADPFNQPQHF; cdr3_nt: TGTGCCAGCAGTCAGGGAGGGGCGGACCCCTTCAATCAGCCCCAGCATTTT
clone_size: .; v_call: TRBV2; d_call: TRBD2; j_call: TRBJ2-2; cdr3_length: 16; cdr3_aa: CASSVPSGGVTGELFF; cdr3_nt: TGTGCCAGCAGTGTGCCGAGCGGGGGCGTCACCGGGGAGCTGTTTTTT
clone_size: .; v_call: TRBV28; d_call: .; j_call: TRBJ1-1; cdr3_length: 12; cdr3_aa: CASSLSAAEAFF; cdr3_nt: TGTGCCAGCAGTTTATCTGCGGCTGAAGCTTTCTTT
clone_size: once; v_call: TRBV5-1; d_call: .; j_call: TRBJ1-4; cdr3_length: 15; cdr3_aa: CASSSQGLSNEKLFF; cdr3_nt: TGCGCCAGCAGCTCTCAGGGGTTATCTAATGAAAAACTGTTTTTT
clone_size: .; v_call: TRBV5-6; d_call: TRBD1; j_call: TRBJ2-7; cdr3_length: 16; cdr3_aa: CASSLHFRDRGYEQYF; cdr3_nt: TGTGCCAGCAGCCTTCACTTCCGGGACAGGGGGTACGAGCAGTACTTC
clone_size: .; v_call: TRBV2; d_call: TRBD1; j_call: TRBJ2-1; cdr3_length: 13; cdr3_aa: CATTGGAYNEQFF; cdr3_nt: TGTGCCACCACAGGGGGCGCATACAATGAGCAGTTCTTC
clone_size: once; v_call: TRBV15; d_call: .; j_call: TRBJ1-4; cdr3_length: 15; cdr3_aa: CATSRETEFNEKLFF; cdr3_nt: TGTGCCACCAGCAGAGAGACAGAATTTAATGAAAAACTGTTTTTT
clone_size: .; v_call: TRBV6-5; d_call: .; j_call: TRBJ2-1; cdr3_length: 14; cdr3_aa: CASYTSISYNEQFF; cdr3_nt: TGTGCCAGCTACACTAGTATCTCCTACAATGAGCAGTTCTTC
clone_size: .; v_call: TRBV28; d_call: TRBD1; j_call: TRBJ1-5; cdr3_length: 19; cdr3_aa: CASSLWLGDRGYSNQPQHF; cdr3_nt: TGTGCCAGCAGTTTATGGCTTGGGGACAGGGGTTATAGCAATCAGCCCCAGCATTTT
clone_size: .; v_call: TRBV19; d_call: TRBD2; j_call: TRBJ2-1; cdr3_length: 13; cdr3_aa: CASSGGPSTEQFF; cdr3_nt: TGTGCCAGCAGCGGGGGGCCCTCCACTGAGCAGTTCTTC
clone_size: .; v_call: TRBV27; d_call: TRBD1; j_call: TRBJ1-6; cdr3_length: 15; cdr3_aa: CASSFDRVGNSPLHF; cdr3_nt: TGTGCCAGCAGTTTCGACAGGGTAGGGAATTCACCCCTCCACTTT
clone_size: .; v_call: TRBV3-1/TRBV3-2; d_call: TRBD1; j_call: TRBJ2-6; cdr3_length: 19; cdr3_aa: CASTGIGTGSVSGANVLTF; cdr3_nt: TGTGCCAGCACCGGAATCGGGACAGGGTCCGTCTCTGGGGCCAACGTCCTGACTTTC
clone_size: .; v_call: TRBV7-9; d_call: .; j_call: TRBJ1-1; cdr3_length: 15; cdr3_aa: CASSLATGMNTEAFF; cdr3_nt: TGTGCCAGCAGCTTAGCTACCGGGATGAACACTGAAGCTTTCTTT
clone_size: .; v_call: TRBV10-1; d_call: TRBD2; j_call: TRBJ2-3; cdr3_length: 14; cdr3_aa: CASLAGGPTDTQYF; cdr3_nt: TGCGCCAGCTTAGCGGGGGGGCCGACAGATACGCAGTATTTT
clone_size: .; v_call: TRBV19; d_call: .; j_call: TRBJ2-7; cdr3_length: 15; cdr3_aa: CASSTSAGEIDEQYF; cdr3_nt: TGTGCCAGTAGTACCAGCGCAGGGGAGATCGACGAGCAGTACTTC
clone_size: .; v_call: TRBV2; d_call: TRBD2; j_call: TRBJ2-2; cdr3_length: 16; cdr3_aa: CASSERSGTNTGELFF; cdr3_nt: TGTGCCAGCAGTGAAAGGAGCGGGACGAACACCGGGGAGCTGTTTTTT
clone_size: .; v_call: TRBV10-3; d_call: .; j_call: TRBJ1-3; cdr3_length: 15; cdr3_aa: CATVRSSSSGNTIYF; cdr3_nt: TGTGCCACCGTCCGTTCTTCGAGCTCTGGAAACACCATATATTTT
clone_size: .; v_call: TRBV7-3; d_call: .; j_call: TRBJ1-1; cdr3_length: 14; cdr3_aa: CASSWGGRDTEAFF; cdr3_nt: TGTGCCAGCAGCTGGGGGGGGCGCGACACTGAAGCTTTCTTT
clone_size: .; v_call: TRBV9; d_call: .; j_call: TRBJ2-7; cdr3_length: 15; cdr3_aa: CASSVAVGSSYEQYF; cdr3_nt: TGTGCCAGCAGCGTAGCTGTCGGGAGCTCCTACGAGCAGTACTTC
clone_size: .; v_call: TRBV7-9; d_call: .; j_call: TRBJ2-5; cdr3_length: 14; cdr3_aa: CASSLGTVQETQYF; cdr3_nt: TGTGCCAGCAGCTTAGGGACAGTTCAAGAGACCCAGTACTTC
clone_size: .; v_call: TRBV4-1; d_call: .; j_call: TRBJ2-4; cdr3_length: 15; cdr3_aa: CASSQLGLAKNIQYF; cdr3_nt: TGCGCCAGCAGCCAACTAGGACTAGCCAAAAACATTCAGTACTTC
clone_size: .; v_call: TRBV14; d_call: .; j_call: TRBJ1-1; cdr3_length: 15; cdr3_aa: CASSQRQGLNTEAFF; cdr3_nt: TGTGCCAGCAGCCAACGGCAGGGGTTGAACACTGAAGCTTTCTTT
clone_size: once; v_call: TRBV2; d_call: TRBD1; j_call: TRBJ2-6; cdr3_length: 13; cdr3_aa: CAGTGTGANVLTF; cdr3_nt: TGTGCCGGGACAGGGACCGGGGCCAACGTCCTGACTTTC
clone_size: .; v_call: TRBV10-3; d_call: .; j_call: TRBJ1-2; cdr3_length: 15; cdr3_aa: CAISESEGQGYGYTF; cdr3_nt: TGTGCCATCAGTGAGTCTGAAGGCCAGGGATATGGCTACACCTTC